The source of this TCR beta chain is a study of blood T cells in healthy people across ages. General study findings and limits: Older age went with lower TCR beta diversity per million T cells, in a roughly linear way.

Primed by a sample-barcoded 5' primer and a J-beta primer mix, a second PCR proceeded for 7 to 11 cycles. The template-switch adaptor was a 5' adaptor with 12 random nucleotides. It tagged each cDNA molecule. Each sample yielded at least 2.5 million CDR3-containing paired-end reads. A single record per CDR3 protein comes from TCRdb applying MiXCR to the 5' RACE reads. Here the sample spans roughly 730,000 distinct CDR3 sequences, approximately 53% being singletons. Germline CDR1 is SGDLS and CDR2 is YYNGEE. V lost 4 bases and J lost 0; bases outside the gene matches: 7. This CDR3 comprises 17 residues. This clonotype occurred a few times. What it recognizes is unknown.

This sequence was found in a man aged 35 to 55 in good health. Sequenced sample: blood. J is TRBJ2-6 and V is TRBV9, with 7 bases that match TRBD1. CDR3 sequence reads: CASSPRQGDSGANVLTF. CDR3 coding DNA: TGTGCCAGCAGCCCTCGACAGGGAGACTCTGGGGCCAACGTCCTGACTTTC.